The entry that follows covers one TCR beta chain sequence. This record belongs to a study of blood T cell repertoires in COVID-19. Study as a whole: COVID-19 samples from acute and convalescent phases originated in the United States, Italy and Spain.

Original analysis: Using reference gene primer amplification, nucleated cell counts were estimated. Profiling relied on immunoSEQ multiplex PCR, and the TCRdb table lists in-frame clones only, not all of them. Clone size and V and J calls were adopted from that table, with D and trimming inferred from the DNA. The profile shows approximately 37,000 clones, around 85% of them singletons. V lost 6 bases and J lost 7, with 18 bases in between. Germline values: CDR1 SQVTM, CDR2 ANQGSEA. The CDR3 contains 13 residues. The TCR sequence derives from a man aged 55-75 years with active or convalescent COVID-19. The material sequenced was peripheral blood. The chain links TRBV29-1 to TRBJ2-5; a possible D gene is TRBD1 (7 bases). CDR3 DNA: TGCAGCGTCGGGACAGTCGTCGGGGGGACCCAGTACTTC. Its protein product is CSVGTVVGGTQYF.